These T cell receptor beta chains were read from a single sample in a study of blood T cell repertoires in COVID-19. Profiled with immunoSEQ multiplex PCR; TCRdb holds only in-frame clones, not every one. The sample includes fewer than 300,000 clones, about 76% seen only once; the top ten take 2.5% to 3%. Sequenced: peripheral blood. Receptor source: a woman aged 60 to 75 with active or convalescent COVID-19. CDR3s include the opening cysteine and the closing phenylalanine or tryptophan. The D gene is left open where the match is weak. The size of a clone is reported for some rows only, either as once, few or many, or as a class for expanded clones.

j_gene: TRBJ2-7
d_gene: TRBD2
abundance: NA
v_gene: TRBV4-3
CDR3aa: CASSQEAGGGTGRLGEQYF
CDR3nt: TGCGCCAGCAGCCAAGAGGCCGGGGGGGGGACGGGCCGCCTCGGCGAGCAGTACTTC

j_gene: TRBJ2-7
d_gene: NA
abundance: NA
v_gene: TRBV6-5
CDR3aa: CASSNRGAGYEQYF
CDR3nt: TGTGCCAGCAGTAATAGGGGTGCTGGCTACGAGCAGTACTTC

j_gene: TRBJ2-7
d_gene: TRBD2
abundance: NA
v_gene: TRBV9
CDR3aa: CASSVGERGDVDQYF
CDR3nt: TGTGCCAGCAGCGTAGGGGAGCGGGGGGACGTCGACCAGTACTTC

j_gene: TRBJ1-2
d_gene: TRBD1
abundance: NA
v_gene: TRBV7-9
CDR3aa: CASSLLQGDRDGYTF
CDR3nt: TGTGCCAGCAGCTTACTACAGGGGGACAGGGATGGCTACACCTTC

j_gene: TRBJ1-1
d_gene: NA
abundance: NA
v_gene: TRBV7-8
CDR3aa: CASSLGGLGTEAFF
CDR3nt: TGTGCCAGCAGCTTGGGGGGGCTTGGCACTGAAGCTTTCTTT

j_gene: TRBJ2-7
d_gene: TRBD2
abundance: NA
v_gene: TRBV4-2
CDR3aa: CASSQGVEGGGNSYEQYF
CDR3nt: TGTGCCAGCAGCCAAGGTGTAGAGGGCGGGGGGAACTCCTACGAGCAGTACTTC

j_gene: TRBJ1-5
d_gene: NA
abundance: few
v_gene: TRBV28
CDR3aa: CASSLLGGRNQPQHF
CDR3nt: TGTGCCAGCAGTTTATTGGGGGGGCGCAATCAGCCCCAGCATTTT

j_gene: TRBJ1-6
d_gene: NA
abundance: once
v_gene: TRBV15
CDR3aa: CATSRDRDGRGSPLHF
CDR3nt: TGTGCCACCAGCAGAGATAGGGATGGAAGGGGTTCACCCCTCCACTTT

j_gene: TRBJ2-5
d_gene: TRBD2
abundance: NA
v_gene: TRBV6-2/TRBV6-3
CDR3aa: CASSDLSPGLEETQYF
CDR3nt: TGTGCCAGCAGTGACCTATCTCCGGGACTAGAAGAGACCCAGTACTTC

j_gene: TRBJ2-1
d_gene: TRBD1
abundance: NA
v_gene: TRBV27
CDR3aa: CASSDRGENEQFF
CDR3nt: TGTGCCAGCAGCGACAGGGGGGAGAATGAGCAGTTCTTC

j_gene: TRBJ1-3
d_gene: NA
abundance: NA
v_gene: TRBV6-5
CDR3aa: CASRAGSGGNTIYF
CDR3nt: TGTGCCAGCAGAGCAGGGTCTGGTGGAAACACCATATATTTT

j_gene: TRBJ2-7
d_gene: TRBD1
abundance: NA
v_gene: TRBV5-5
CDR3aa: CASSWGTGVYEQYF
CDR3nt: TGTGCCAGCAGCTGGGGGACAGGGGTCTACGAGCAGTACTTC

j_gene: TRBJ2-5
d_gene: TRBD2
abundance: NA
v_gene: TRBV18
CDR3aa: CASSPPSGGAGETQYF
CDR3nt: TGTGCCAGCTCACCACCTAGCGGGGGGGCCGGAGAGACCCAGTACTTC

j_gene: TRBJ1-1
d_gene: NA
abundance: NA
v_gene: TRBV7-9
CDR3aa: CASSLVWGVPPEAFF
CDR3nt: TGTGCCAGCAGCTTAGTATGGGGAGTCCCCCCTGAAGCTTTCTTT

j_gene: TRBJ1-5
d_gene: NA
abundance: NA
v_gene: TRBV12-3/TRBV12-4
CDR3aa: CASRGGGPQHF
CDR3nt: TGTGCCAGCAGGGGCGGGGGGCCCCAGCATTTT

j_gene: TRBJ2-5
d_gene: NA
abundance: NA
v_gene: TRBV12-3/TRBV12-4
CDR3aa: CASGLHQETQYF
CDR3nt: TGTGCCAGCGGACTACATCAAGAGACCCAGTACTTC

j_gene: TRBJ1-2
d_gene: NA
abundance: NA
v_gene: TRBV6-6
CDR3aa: CASSYLLDYGYTF
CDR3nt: TGTGCCAGCAGTTACCTATTGGACTATGGCTACACCTTC

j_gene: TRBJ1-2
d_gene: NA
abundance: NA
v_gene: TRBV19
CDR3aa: CASSSLHGYTF
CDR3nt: TGTGCCAGTAGTTCCCTCCATGGCTACACCTTC

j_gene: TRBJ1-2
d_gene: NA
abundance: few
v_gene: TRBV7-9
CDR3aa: CASSPGFSMGYTF
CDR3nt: TGTGCCAGCAGCCCAGGGTTCTCTATGGGCTACACCTTC

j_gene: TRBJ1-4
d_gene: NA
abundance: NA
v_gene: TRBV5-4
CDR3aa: CASSLDTRGKLFF
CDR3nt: TGTGCCAGCAGCTTGGATACTCGGGGGAAACTGTTTTTT

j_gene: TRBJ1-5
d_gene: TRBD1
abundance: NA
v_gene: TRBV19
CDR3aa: CATRDRRNQPQHF
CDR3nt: TGTGCCACAAGGGACAGGCGGAATCAGCCCCAGCATTTT

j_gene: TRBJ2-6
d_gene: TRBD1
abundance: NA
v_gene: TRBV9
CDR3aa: CASSALAGTGFSGANVLTF
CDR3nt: TGTGCCAGCAGCGCCCTCGCCGGGACAGGGTTCTCTGGGGCCAACGTCCTGACTTTC

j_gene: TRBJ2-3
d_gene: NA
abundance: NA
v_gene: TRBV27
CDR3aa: CASSLFEVSTDTQYF
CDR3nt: TGTGCCAGCAGTTTGTTCGAGGTTAGCACAGATACGCAGTATTTT

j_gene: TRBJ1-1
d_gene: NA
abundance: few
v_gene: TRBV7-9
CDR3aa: CASSLAQGNTEAFF
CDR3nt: TGTGCCAGCAGCTTAGCACAGGGGAACACTGAAGCTTTCTTT

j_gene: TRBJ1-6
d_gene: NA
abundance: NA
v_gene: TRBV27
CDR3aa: CASSLMGPNSPLHF
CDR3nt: TGTGCCAGCAGTTTAATGGGCCCAAATTCACCCCTCCACTTT

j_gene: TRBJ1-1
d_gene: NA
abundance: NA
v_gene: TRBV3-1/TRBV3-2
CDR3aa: CAIKQGSEAFF
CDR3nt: TGTGCCATAAAACAGGGCTCTGAAGCTTTCTTT

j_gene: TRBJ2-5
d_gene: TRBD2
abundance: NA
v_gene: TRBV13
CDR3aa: CASSLVAGEQTQYF
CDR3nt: TGTGCCAGCAGCTTAGTAGCGGGGGAGCAGACCCAGTACTTC

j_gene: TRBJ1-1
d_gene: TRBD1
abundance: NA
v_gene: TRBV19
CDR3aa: CASSANRGWDTEAFF
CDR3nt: TGTGCCAGTAGTGCAAACAGGGGTTGGGACACTGAAGCTTTCTTT

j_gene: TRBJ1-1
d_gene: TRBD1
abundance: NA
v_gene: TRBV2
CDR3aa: CASSSRTGGNTEAFF
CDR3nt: TGTGCCAGCAGTTCCCGGACAGGGGGGAACACTGAAGCTTTCTTT

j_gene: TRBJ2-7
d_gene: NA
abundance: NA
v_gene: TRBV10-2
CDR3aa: CASGAPLGEQYF
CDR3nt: TGCGCCAGCGGGGCCCCCCTAGGGGAGCAGTACTTC

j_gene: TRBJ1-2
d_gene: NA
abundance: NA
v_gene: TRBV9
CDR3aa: CASSGDTLYGYTF
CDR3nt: TGTGCCAGCAGCGGTGACACCCTCTATGGCTACACCTTC

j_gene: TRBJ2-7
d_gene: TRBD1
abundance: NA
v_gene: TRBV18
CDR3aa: CASSGDRAYEQYF
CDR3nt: TGTGCCAGCTCGGGGGACAGGGCCTACGAGCAGTACTTC

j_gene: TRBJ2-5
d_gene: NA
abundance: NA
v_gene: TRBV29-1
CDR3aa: CSGGQGRYQETQYF
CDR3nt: TGCAGCGGGGGGCAGGGCAGGTACCAAGAGACCCAGTACTTC

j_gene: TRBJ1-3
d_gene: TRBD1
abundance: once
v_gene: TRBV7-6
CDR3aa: CASSLAQGVGNTIYF
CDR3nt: TGTGCCAGCAGCTTAGCCCAGGGGGTTGGAAACACCATATATTTT

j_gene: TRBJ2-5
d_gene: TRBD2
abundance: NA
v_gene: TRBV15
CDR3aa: CATSSLGRGGETQYF
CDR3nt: TGTGCCACCAGCAGCTTGGGACGGGGGGGAGAGACCCAGTACTTC

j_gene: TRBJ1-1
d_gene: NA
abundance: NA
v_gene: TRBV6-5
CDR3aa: CASRHPSSAAEAFF
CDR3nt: TGTGCCAGCAGGCATCCCAGCTCTGCGGCTGAAGCTTTCTTT